These 32 T cell receptor beta chains came from one sample sequenced in a study of cytomegalovirus exposure and HLA in healthy donors. Researchers ran the PCR with 60 Vbeta and 13 Jbeta primers. The method was immunoSEQ multiplex PCR; TCRdb's version includes in-frame clones alone and lacks a portion of them. Among over 70,000 clones listed, over 75% were seen once. Source material: PBMCs. All receptors come from a young man in good health and CMV-seronegative.

The rearrangement links TRBV5-8 to TRBJ1-4, with 7 bases identical to TRBD1. Germline V CDR1 and CDR2: SGHTS, YDEGEE. V shed 4 bases, J shed 1 base, and the junction held 16 bases outside the gene matches. The CDR3 consists of 19 residues. The CDR3 DNA reads as TGTGCCAGCAGCCGAATGGTGGGACAGAGGGATTTAACTAATGAAAAACTGTTTTTT. This translates into CASSRMVGQRDLTNEKLFF.

The rearrangement links TRBV5-4 to TRBJ2-1, with 10 bases aligning to TRBD2. The length of the CDR3 is 15 residues. Germline trimming cut 2 bases from V and 5 bases from J; bases unmatched to any gene: 4. The germline CDR1 and CDR2 sequences are SGHNT and YYREEE (reference sequence). This CDR3 is CASSFLAGGNNEQFF. Written as DNA, the CDR3 is TGTGCCAGCAGCTTCTTAGCGGGGGGTAACAATGAGCAGTTCTTC.

V usage is TRBV6-1 and J usage is TRBJ2-5, with D unclear. Germline loops: CDR1 MNHNS, CDR2 SASEGT. The V gene lost 4 bases and the J gene lost 5 bases, with 8 bases spanning the gap. This CDR3 is 12 amino acids long. DNA of the CDR3: TGTGCCAGCAGTGTTTTTTCTGAGACCCAGTACTTC. Protein product: CASSVFSETQYF.

The chain uses TRBV11-1 and TRBJ1-1; D is ambiguous. There are 13 residues in the CDR3. Germline-derived CDR1 and CDR2 are SGHAT and FQDESV (reference sequence). The V and J ends lost 3 bases and 8 bases respectively, with 13 bases between them. The DNA for the CDR3 is TGTGCCAGCAGCTTTAATCTAGGGAGCGAAGCTTTCTTT. Its translation: CASSFNLGSEAFF.

The chain uses TRBV10-3 and TRBJ1-1, with a possible D match to TRBD1 (5 bases). CDR1 is ENHRY, CDR2 SYGVKD, per germline. This CDR3 comprises 13 residues. V gave up 2 bases and J gave up 4 bases, with 8 bases separating them. This CDR3 reads CAISEGGGTEAFF. The CDR3 coding sequence is TGTGCCATCAGTGAGGGGGGGGGCACTGAAGCTTTCTTT.

The chain uses TRBV9 and TRBJ2-1, with 8 nucleotides matching TRBD2. V lost 1 base, J lost 7 bases, and 7 bases stayed unmatched. CDR1 is SGDLS and CDR2 is YYNGEE in the germline V gene. The CDR3 totals 15 residues. The CDR3 region is CASSVFPGGRNEQFF. CDR3 in DNA: TGTGCCAGCAGCGTATTCCCGGGGGGGCGGAATGAGCAGTTCTTC.

The rearrangement uses TRBV9 and TRBJ2-3, with 13 bases fitting TRBD2. CDR3 length: 16 residues. CDR1 and CDR2 from the germline V gene are SGDLS and YYNGEE. With V trimmed by 0 bases and J by 4 bases, 2 bases remained unmatched. The CDR3 coding sequence is TGTGCCAGCAGCGTAGGACTAGCGGGGGGAGCAGATACGCAGTATTTT. Translating it yields CASSVGLAGGADTQYF.

The chain uses TRBV30 and TRBJ1-1; D is unresolved. The germline CDR1 and CDR2 sequences are GTSNPN and SVGIG (reference sequence). There are 12 residues in the CDR3. Trimming took off 1 base at V and 5 bases at J, with 8 bases between the two ends. The CDR3 here is CAWSAVGTEAFF. The CDR3 DNA follows: TGTGCCTGGAGTGCGGTTGGTACTGAAGCTTTCTTT.

In DNA, the CDR3 is TGCGCCAGCAGCCCTGGCAGGGTTCAAGAGACCCAGTACTTC. Residues: CASSPGRVQETQYF. V gene TRBV4-1 combines with J gene TRBJ2-5; D may be TRBD1 (5 bases). Trimming pared 4 bases from V and 2 bases from J, leaving 11 bases between. The CDR3 has 14 residues. The V gene's germline CDR1 is MGHRA and CDR2 YSYEKL.

Details on this clone: One end of the junction fails to match germline, which may point to a read error. This chain joins TRBV7-7 and TRBJ2-5, with 13 bases identical to TRBD2. The CDR3 runs 17 residues. Germline V CDR1 and CDR2: SSHAT, FNYEAQ (reference sequence). CDR3 nucleotides: TGTGCTAGCAGCACCTTACTAGCGGGGGGGCCGGGAGAGACCCAGTACTTC. Its translation: CASSTLLAGGPGETQYF.

The chain has TRBV2 and TRBJ1-2; possible D gene TRBD1, 5 bases. V was trimmed by 6 bases and J by 5 bases, leaving 16 bases between them. The V gene's germline CDR1 is SNHLY and CDR2 FYNNEI. The CDR3 runs 14 residues. The CDR3 nucleotides are TGTGCCAGCAGGGGGGGGATAGGGTGGTATGGCTACACCTTC. This translates into CASRGGIGWYGYTF.

The genes are TRBV18 and TRBJ1-3, with a tentative D call TRBD1 (6 bases). Germline V gene lookup returns CDR1 KGHSH and CDR2 LQKENI. This CDR3 has 17 residues. Trimming pared 3 bases from V and 4 bases from J, leaving 19 bases between. The CDR3 reads CASSPPSIGGFGNTIYF. The CDR3 DNA is TGTGCCAGCTCACCCCCCAGCATAGGGGGTTTCGGAAACACCATATATTTT. Full variable domain (missing parts from reference TRBV18 and TRBJ1-3): NAGVMQNPRHLVRRRGQEARLRCSPMKGHSHVYWYRQLPEEGLKFMVYLQKENIIDESGMPKERFSAEFPKEGPSILRIQQVVRGDSAAYFCASSPPSIGGFGNTIYFGEGSWLTVV.

The CDR3 DNA reads as TGTGCCAGTAGCGGACAGAATGGAAACACCATATATTTT. Amino acid sequence: CASSGQNGNTIYF. The rearrangement links TRBV19 to TRBJ1-3; a possible D gene is TRBD1 (6 bases). Germline V gene data show CDR1 as LNHDA and CDR2 as SQIVND (reference sequence). The CDR3 contains 13 residues. With 6 bases removed from V and 3 bases from J, the gap between germline ends came to 9 bases.

The chain combines TRBV6-1 with TRBJ1-1, with D maybe TRBD1 (6 bases). The V end was cut by 2 bases, the J end by 1 base, with 8 bases between. The germline gives CDR1 MNHNS, CDR2 SASEGT. The CDR3 is made up of 14 amino acids. CDR3 region: CASSEPGQNTEAFF. Here the CDR3 DNA reads TGTGCCAGCAGTGAACCGGGACAGAACACTGAAGCTTTCTTT.

The chain recombines TRBV5-1 with TRBJ1-2; a weak D match, TRBD1 (5 bases). The germline V gene has CDR1 SGHRS and CDR2 YFSETQ. This CDR3 is built from 14 residues. Trimming removed 4 bases at V and 7 bases at J, with 17 bases between. The CDR3 nucleotides are TGCGCCAGCAGCCCTCAGGGAGGGGCTTCTGGCTACACCTTC. Amino acids: CASSPQGGASGYTF.

This chain links TRBV6-1 with TRBJ2-7, with unresolved D. The V end lost 3 bases, the J end lost 6 bases, and 9 bases lay between the germline ends. The CDR3 is 12 residues long. Germline CDR1 is MNHNS and CDR2 is SASEGT. The CDR3: CASSDMAVEQYF. CDR3 bases: TGTGCCAGCAGTGATATGGCAGTCGAGCAGTACTTC.

The chain joins TRBV6-5 to TRBJ2-7; TRBD1 matches 9 bases. In germline, CDR1 is MNHEY, CDR2 SVGAGI. The CDR3 is 14 residues long. Losses at the gene ends were 6 bases for V and 3 bases for J; bases not matched to a gene: 6. Here the CDR3 DNA reads TGTGCCAGCAGAAGGGACAGGGACCTCTACGAGCAGTACTTC. This sequence encodes CASRRDRDLYEQYF.

The chain recombines TRBV18 with TRBJ1-1; D remains unclear. Deletions cut 3 bases from V and 3 bases from J, with 14 bases between. Germline V gene lookup returns CDR1 KGHSH and CDR2 LQKENI. CDR3 length equals 15 residues. CDR3 nucleotides: TGTGCCAGCTCACCCGGTACAACTATGGACACTGAAGCTTTCTTT. It is translated as CASSPGTTMDTEAFF.

The table lists this clone with a count of one. The chain links TRBV2 to TRBJ2-1, with D possibly matching TRBD2 (6 bases). The CDR3 length is 16 residues. Looked up from germline, CDR1 is SNHLY and CDR2 is FYNNEI. Trimming removed 6 bases from V and 0 bases from J, with 15 bases in between. DNA of the CDR3: TGTGCCAGCAGCGCCCCCGCGGGGCTCTCCTACAATGAGCAGTTCTTC. Translation: CASSAPAGLSYNEQFF.

This rearrangement joins TRBV10-3 to TRBJ2-1, with 10 bases aligning to TRBD2. Germline assignment: CDR1 ENHRY and CDR2 SYGVKD. V was clipped by 3 bases and J by 7 bases; unmatched bases: 6. This CDR3 is built from 15 residues. The CDR3, as DNA: TGTGCCATCAGTGACGGCACTAGCGGGGAGAATGAGCAGTTCTTC. It specifies CAISDGTSGENEQFF.

CDR3 protein: CALGAGANVLTF. The CDR3 DNA reads as TGTGCATTAGGGGCTGGGGCCAACGTCCTGACTTTC. V gene TRBV11-1 combines with J gene TRBJ2-6; D might be TRBD1 (5 bases). This CDR3 has 12 amino acids. The germline V gene has CDR1 SGHAT and CDR2 FQDESV (reference sequence).

The chain recombines TRBV6-6 with TRBJ1-1, with D tentatively TRBD1 (5 bases). The CDR3 totals 16 residues. V was cut by 7 bases and J by 0 bases, with 18 bases left in between. The germline CDR1 and CDR2 sequences are MNHNY and SVGAGI (reference sequence). The CDR3 sequence: CASTHQGASLNTEAFF. CDR3 sequence (DNA): TGTGCCAGCACCCACCAAGGGGCATCCTTGAACACTGAAGCTTTCTTT.

This clone was counted between two and nine times. The chain is built from TRBV6-4 and TRBJ1-2, with TRBD1 identical over 9 bases. J lost 0 bases, V lost 6 bases, and 5 bases had no gene match. Germline CDR1 and CDR2: MRHNA and SNTAGT. The CDR3 extends over 15 amino acids. The CDR3 nucleotides read TGTGCCAGCAGCCCGGGACAGGGCACTAACTATGGCTACACCTTC. Translated: CASSPGQGTNYGYTF.

The V gene is TRBV19, the J gene TRBJ1-2, with 7 nucleotides matching TRBD1. From germline, CDR1 is LNHDA and CDR2 SQIVND (reference sequence). This CDR3 has 14 amino acids. With 6 bases clipped from V and 7 bases from J, the junction kept 11 bases outside the gene matches. As DNA, the CDR3 is TGTGCCAGTAGGCGGAGAGGGGGCGGGGTTGGCTACACCTTC. Amino acids: CASRRRGGGVGYTF.

This chain connects TRBV6-1 to TRBJ2-1; unclear D gene. Germline CDR1 and CDR2: MNHNS and SASEGT. The V end lost 1 base, the J end lost 7 bases, and 14 bases lay between the germline ends. CDR3 length: 15 amino acids. CDR3 DNA sequence: TGTGCCAGCAGTGAAGGATGGGCAGGTCGAAATGAGCAGTTCTTC. It encodes CASSEGWAGRNEQFF.

This chain connects TRBV13 to TRBJ2-7; TRBD1 matches 7 bases. The ends lost 5 bases at V and 5 bases at J; junction bases unmatched: 6. The length of the CDR3 is 13 residues. The germline CDR1 and CDR2 sequences are PRHDT and FYEKMQ (reference sequence). CDR3 DNA sequence: TGTGCCAGCAGCAAGGGACAGAACAACGAGCAGTACTTC. Protein: CASSKGQNNEQYF. Together with reference TRBV13 and TRBJ2-7, the CDR3 gives the full variable domain: AAGVIQSPRHLIKEKRETATLKCYPIPRHDTVYWYQQGPGQDPQFLISFYEKMQSDKGSIPDRFSAQQFSDYHSELNMSSLELGDSALYFCASSKGQNNEQYFGPGTRLTVT.

The V and J genes are TRBV9 and TRBJ1-2; perhaps TRBD1 as D (5 bases). Germline V gene sequence: CDR1 SGDLS, CDR2 YYNGEE. This CDR3 region has 13 residues. The V gene lost 3 bases and the J gene lost 3 bases, with 9 bases spanning the gap. In DNA form, the CDR3 reads TGTGCCAGCAGCGCCACAGGCCACTATGGCTACACCTTC. This sequence encodes CASSATGHYGYTF.

V gene TRBV7-8 combines with J gene TRBJ1-2; 10 nucleotides align to TRBD1. Germline CDR1 reads SGHVS; CDR2 reads FQNEAQ. This CDR3 contains 14 residues. With V trimmed by 8 bases and J by 6 bases, 9 bases remained unmatched. CDR3 residues: CASGRTGGMDGYTF. CDR3 nucleotide sequence: TGTGCCAGCGGCAGGACAGGGGGTATGGATGGCTACACCTTC.

V gene TRBV11-2 combines with J gene TRBJ1-2; D might be TRBD1 (5 bases). This CDR3 comprises 13 residues. Germline CDR1 SGHAT, CDR2 FQNNGV. Trimming left V 4 bases short and J 5 bases short, with 11 bases between. CDR3 amino acids: CASSSAGLYGYTF. In DNA form, the CDR3 reads TGTGCCAGCAGCTCCGCAGGGCTGTATGGCTACACCTTC.

The table lists this clone with a few counts. This chain links TRBV5-1 with TRBJ2-7; a weak D match, TRBD1 (6 bases). The V gene lost 4 bases and the J gene lost 6 bases, with 17 bases spanning the gap. Germline CDR1 SGHRS, CDR2 YFSETQ. CDR3 length: 14 amino acids. CDR3 amino acids: CASSGDTRYGEQYF. The CDR3 bases are TGCGCCAGCAGCGGGGACACCAGGTACGGCGAGCAGTACTTC.

This rearrangement joins TRBV6-5 to TRBJ1-2; D perhaps matches TRBD1 (5 bases). Trimming removed 7 bases from V and 5 bases from J, with 14 bases in between. The CDR3 runs 13 residues. Germline assignment: CDR1 MNHEY and CDR2 SVGAGI. The CDR3 region is CASKRERGYGYTF. The DNA of the CDR3 is TGTGCCAGCAAGCGGGAGAGGGGATATGGCTACACCTTC.

Only a few counts were recorded for this clone. The V gene is TRBV18, the J gene TRBJ1-5; the match to TRBD1 covers 8 bases. Germline CDR1 is KGHSH and CDR2 is LQKENI. The length of the CDR3 is 17 residues. Unmatched junction bases numbered 7, after V lost 3 bases and J lost 0 bases. The CDR3 sequence is CASSPGQGIYSNQPQHF. CDR3 in DNA: TGTGCCAGCTCACCTGGACAGGGAATTTATAGCAATCAGCCCCAGCATTTT.